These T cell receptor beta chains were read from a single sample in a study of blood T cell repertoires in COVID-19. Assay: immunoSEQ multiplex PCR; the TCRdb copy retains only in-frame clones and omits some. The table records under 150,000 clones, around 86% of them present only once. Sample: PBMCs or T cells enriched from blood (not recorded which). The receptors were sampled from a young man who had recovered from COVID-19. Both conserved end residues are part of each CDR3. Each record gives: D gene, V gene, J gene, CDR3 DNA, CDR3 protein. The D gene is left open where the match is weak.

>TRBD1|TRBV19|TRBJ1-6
TGTGCCAGTAGCCGGACAGGGGGATCCTATAATTCACCCCTCCACTTT
CASSRTGGSYNSPLHF
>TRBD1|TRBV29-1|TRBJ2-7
TGCAGCGTTGAAAGAACAGGGACAGCCTACGAGCAGTACTTC
CSVERTGTAYEQYF
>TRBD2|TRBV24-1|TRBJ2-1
TGTGCCACCAGTGAAACCAGCGGGAGCTCCTACAATGAGCAGTTCTTC
CATSETSGSSYNEQFF
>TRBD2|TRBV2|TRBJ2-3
TGTGCCACCAGACGGGCGGGAGGGCATGCTAGCACAGATACGCAGTATTTT
CATRRAGGHASTDTQYF
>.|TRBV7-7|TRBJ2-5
TGTGCTAGCAGCCGAGACAGCGTCCAAGAGACCCAGTACTTC
CASSRDSVQETQYF
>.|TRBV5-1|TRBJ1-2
TGCGCCAGCAGCAACAGGGACGACTCAGGTGGCTACACCTTC
CASSNRDDSGGYTF
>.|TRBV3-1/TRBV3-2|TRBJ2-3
TGTGCCAGCAGCCCGGCGGACAGAACAGATACGCAGTATTTT
CASSPADRTDTQYF
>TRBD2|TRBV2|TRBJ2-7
TGTGCCAGCAGTGTAGCGGGGAGGAACGAGCAGTACTTC
CASSVAGRNEQYF
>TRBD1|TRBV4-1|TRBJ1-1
TGCGCCAGCAGCCACATCCCGGGGCAGGGGGACACTGAAGCTTTCTTT
CASSHIPGQGDTEAFF
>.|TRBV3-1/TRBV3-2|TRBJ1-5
TGTGCCAGCAGCCAAAGAGGTACCCAGCCCCAGCATTTT
CASSQRGTQPQHF